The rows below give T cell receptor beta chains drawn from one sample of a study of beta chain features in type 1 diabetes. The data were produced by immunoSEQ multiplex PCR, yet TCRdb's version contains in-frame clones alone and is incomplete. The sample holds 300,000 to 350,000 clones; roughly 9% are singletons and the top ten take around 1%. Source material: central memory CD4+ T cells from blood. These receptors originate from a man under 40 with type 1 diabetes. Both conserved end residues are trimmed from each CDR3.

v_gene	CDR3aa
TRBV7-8	ASSLDVRYGYT
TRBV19	ASSLKTGLNYGYT
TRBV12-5	ASGPIGDGELF
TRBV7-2	ASSLLVRDTQY
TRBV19	ASSPAGASGHNEQF
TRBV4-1	ASSQDHRGVYEQY
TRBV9	ASSAWTGNYGYT
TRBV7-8	ASSQPNSGVETQY
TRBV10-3	AIRNDNSPLH
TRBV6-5	ASSRDIYTGELF
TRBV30	ATGITPNYGYT
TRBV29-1	SVEGVRNTIY
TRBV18	ASSRGRDQGYGYT
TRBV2	ATRLAGGSTDTQY
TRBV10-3	AISESHSRAGGVEAF
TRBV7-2	ASSLGGSRETQY
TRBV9	ASSGPVGAQSYEQY
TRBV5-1	ASSPGLAGDEQF
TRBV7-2	ASSLDEGLGYT
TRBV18	ASSPPSSYEQY
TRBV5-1	ASSLSGAHEQPQH
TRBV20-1	SAWDRGPQY
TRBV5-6	ASTRFSEQF
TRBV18	ASSPPSFGNEKLF
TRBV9	ASSPQTGVGEKLF
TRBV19	ASSWEQSSGNTIY
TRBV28	ASTMNTEAF
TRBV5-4	ASSLGSGMTGNTIY
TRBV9	ASSRATNEKLF
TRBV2	ASSGTSAGPSEQY
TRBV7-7	ASSGGETQY
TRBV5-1	ASSLGQGVYEQY
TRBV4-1	ASSQEPDSHNQPQH
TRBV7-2	ASSSTGGPYEQY
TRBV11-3	ASSIDSYNSPLH
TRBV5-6	ASSPKPTLEGTQY
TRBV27	ASSFAGDSQY
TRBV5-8	ASSRRQGLEQY
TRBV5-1	ASSLLVLTGELF
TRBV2	ASSGGQGRYEQY